A single sample is the source of the 20 T cell receptor beta chains below, sequenced in a study of identical twins. Each CDR3 protein is one row after TCRdb ran MiXCR on the 5' RACE reads. The sample includes just over 500,000 distinct CDR3 sequences, about 20% seen only once; the top ten take around 1%. The same data also contributed to another study, on T cells expressing NK-cell markers.

The sample comprised CD4+ T cells sorted from blood. These receptors all come from a woman between 18 and 29 years old in good health.

V and J are TRBV29-1 and TRBJ2-3; D perhaps matches TRBD1 (6 bases). The CDR3 is 14 residues long. The V end lost 3 bases, the J end lost 6 bases, and 16 bases lay between the germline ends. Germline V gene data show CDR1 as SQVTM and CDR2 as ANQGSEA. In DNA, the CDR3 is TGCAGCGTTGAGCTAAATGACAGGCCGGATACGCAGTATTTT. As protein: CSVELNDRPDTQYF.

In this sample, this clonotype turned up a few times. The CDR3 coding sequence is TGTGCCAGTCAACGATTTGGGGCCTACGAGCAGTACTTC. Its protein product is CASQRFGAYEQYF. The chain joins TRBV12-3 or TRBV12-4 to TRBJ2-7; D remains ambiguous. The CDR3 is 13 residues long. V was pared by 9 bases and J by 2 bases, with 14 bases between.

This clonotype was seen a few times. This chain joins TRBV20-1 and TRBJ1-1; no clear D gene. Trimming cost V 3 bases and J 0 bases, with 8 bases left between them. CDR1 is DFQATT, CDR2 SNEGSKA, per germline (reference sequence). The length of the CDR3 is 13 residues. The chain's CDR3 is CSARMILNTEAFF. As DNA, the CDR3 is TGCAGTGCTAGGATGATTTTGAACACTGAAGCTTTCTTT.

This clonotype was picked up a small number of times. V and J are TRBV6-6 and TRBJ2-1; D possibly corresponds to TRBD1 (6 bases). Germline V lookup: CDR1 MNHNY, CDR2 SVGAGI (reference sequence). The CDR3 spans 12 residues. The germline V and J ends were trimmed by 5 bases and 9 bases, with 11 bases remaining between them. The CDR3 DNA reads as TGTGCCAGCAGTCCCAGGGGTATTGAGCAGTTCTTC. It yields the protein CASSPRGIEQFF.

This sequence joins TRBV30 and TRBJ2-3, with D unclear. The CDR3 contains 11 residues. Between the trimmed V and J ends, which lost 8 bases and 1 base, there was a span of 7 bases. Germline CDR1 is GTSNPN and CDR2 is SVGIG (reference sequence). The CDR3 sequence: CAPTGTDTQYF. The CDR3 DNA follows: TGTGCCCCCACGGGCACAGATACGCAGTATTTT.

This clonotype came up a few times. CDR3 coding DNA: TGCAGTGCTAGAGAGCCGACTTTAAGCTCCTACGAGCAGTACTTC. Translation gives CSAREPTLSSYEQYF. V is TRBV20-1 and J is TRBJ2-7; D is uncertain. CDR3 length: 15 residues. V was pared by 0 bases and J by 0 bases, with 12 bases between. Looked up from germline, CDR1 is DFQATT and CDR2 is SNEGSKA (reference sequence).

This clonotype has more than one count but fewer than ten. The chain joins TRBV20-1 to TRBJ1-6; 10 nucleotides agree with TRBD1. The CDR3 covers 17 residues. CDR1 and CDR2 (germline): DFQATT, SNEGSKA (reference sequence). V trimming: 6 bases; J trimming: 8 bases; junction bases outside the gene matches: 16. CDR3 coding DNA: TGCAGTGCCTCCTCGCCTGGGGGACAGGGGCTTGATTCACCCCTCCACTTT. Residues: CSASSPGGQGLDSPLHF.

This clonotype was counted only a few times. The chain carries TRBV12-3 or TRBV12-4 and TRBJ2-1; 8 bases are a match to TRBD2. This CDR3 spans 13 amino acids. V was clipped by 8 bases and J by 7 bases; unmatched bases: 7. In DNA form, the CDR3 reads TGTGCCAGCTTACGGGAGGGCCGAAATGAGCAGTTCTTC. It translates to CASLREGRNEQFF.

In this sample, this clonotype turned up a few times. The V gene is TRBV7-2, the J gene TRBJ2-1, with 8 bases aligning to TRBD2. J lost 5 bases, V lost 7 bases, and 7 bases had no gene match. Looked up from germline, CDR1 is SGHTA and CDR2 is FQGNSA. The CDR3 runs to 14 residues. CDR3 region: CASTLSGGNNEQFF. The CDR3, as DNA: TGTGCCAGCACCCTCAGCGGGGGCAACAATGAGCAGTTCTTC.

J is TRBJ2-1 and V is TRBV20-1, with 8 bases aligning to TRBD2. Germline CDR1 and CDR2: DFQATT and SNEGSKA (reference sequence). The length of the CDR3 is 15 residues. V was pared by 6 bases and J by 3 bases, with 10 bases of the junction left unmatched. The CDR3 loop reads CSAIPGRGVYNEQFF. In DNA form, the CDR3 reads TGCAGTGCCATCCCGGGGCGGGGGGTCTACAATGAGCAGTTCTTC.

This clonotype was seen a handful of times. V and J are TRBV12-3 or TRBV12-4 and TRBJ2-5; the D is unclear. V shed 6 bases and J shed 1 base, with 9 bases lying between them. The CDR3 covers 13 residues. CDR3 in amino acids: CASSPHAQETQYF. The CDR3 DNA follows: TGTGCCAGCAGCCCCCACGCCCAAGAGACCCAGTACTTC.

Only a few counts were recorded for this clonotype. The rearrangement joins TRBV7-9 to TRBJ2-1; TRBD2 matches 13 bases. Germline V lookup: CDR1 SEHNR, CDR2 FQNEAQ (reference sequence). With 6 bases clipped from V and 7 bases from J, the junction kept 6 bases outside the gene matches. This CDR3 has 15 residues. CDR3 in amino acids: CASRKGLAGKNEQFF. The CDR3 DNA reads TGTGCCAGCAGGAAGGGACTAGCGGGGAAAAATGAGCAGTTCTTC. Drawing the rest from reference TRBV7-9 and TRBJ2-1, the complete variable domain is DTGVSQNPRHKITKRGQNVTFRCDPISEHNRLYWYRQTLGQGPEFLTYFQNEAQLEKSRLLSDRFSAERPKGSFSTLEIQRTEQGDSAMYLCASRKGLAGKNEQFFGPGTRLTVL.

This clonotype came up a few times. The genes are TRBV20-1 and TRBJ1-1, with D perhaps TRBD1 (5 bases). Germline CDR1 and CDR2: DFQATT and SNEGSKA (reference sequence). The length of the CDR3 is 15 residues. Trimming removed 5 bases at V and 1 base at J, with 17 bases between. The CDR3 loop reads CSAPPGGGANTEAFF. DNA for the CDR3: TGCAGTGCTCCACCGGGGGGAGGCGCGAACACTGAAGCTTTCTTT.

This clonotype was seen a handful of times. This rearrangement joins TRBV12-3 or TRBV12-4 to TRBJ1-6, with 10 bases fitting TRBD1. The CDR3 sequence is 14 residues long. The junction had 5 bases not matched to a gene; V was cut back by 6 bases and J by 9 bases. Here the CDR3 reads CASSLGQGVSPLHF. The CDR3 DNA is TGTGCCAGCAGCCTTGGACAGGGGGTTTCACCCCTCCACTTT.

There are a few counts of this clonotype. The rearrangement joins TRBV6-1 to TRBJ1-2; 7 bases match TRBD1. V was pared by 6 bases and J by 6 bases, with 7 bases of the junction left unmatched. Germline CDR1 MNHNS, CDR2 SASEGT. This CDR3 has 13 amino acids. DNA for the CDR3: TGTGCCAGCAGGCGACAGGGAAGCGATGGCTACACCTTC. Translation gives CASRRQGSDGYTF.

The J gene is TRBJ2-7, the V gene TRBV15; 7 positions agree with TRBD1. From germline, CDR1 is LNHNV and CDR2 YYDKDF (reference sequence). There are 15 residues in the CDR3. V dropped 1 base and J dropped 1; count of bases not matched to a gene: 4. CDR3 amino acids: CATSRAKGASYEQYF. CDR3 DNA sequence: TGTGCCACCAGCAGAGCTAAGGGGGCGTCCTACGAGCAGTACTTC.

This clonotype has just a few counts. The V gene is TRBV29-1, the J gene TRBJ2-2; 8 bases agree with TRBD1. The CDR3 length is 14 residues. V was clipped by 6 bases and J by 1 base; unmatched bases: 4. The germline gives CDR1 SQVTM, CDR2 ANQGSEA. CDR3 region: CSVNRGVNTGELFF. CDR3 DNA sequence: TGCAGCGTGAACAGGGGGGTGAACACCGGGGAGCTGTTTTTT.

In its sample, this clonotype was seen a few times. The chain carries TRBV6-1 and TRBJ2-1; 11 bases are a match to TRBD1. V shed 3 bases and J 9 bases; nucleotides not matched to a gene: 10. Per germline, CDR1 MNHNS and CDR2 SASEGT. CDR3 size: 16 residues. CDR3 protein: CASSDRTGGNGGEQFF. The CDR3 DNA follows: TGTGCCAGCAGTGACCGGACAGGGGGCAATGGGGGTGAGCAGTTCTTC.

This clonotype was seen a few times. The chain carries TRBV20-1 and TRBJ2-7; possible D gene TRBD1, 5 bases. Germline CDR1 is DFQATT and CDR2 is SNEGSKA (reference sequence). Trimming cost V 4 bases and J 2 bases, with 15 bases left between them. The CDR3 is made up of 14 amino acids. The CDR3 here is CSATGQARPYEQYF. CDR3 DNA: TGCAGTGCTACCGGACAAGCTCGGCCCTACGAGCAGTACTTC.

This rearrangement joins TRBV5-6 to TRBJ1-5; D gene uncertain. V lost 4 bases and J 3 bases, leaving 5 bases between the germline ends. Germline V CDR1 and CDR2: SGHDT, YYEEEE. This CDR3 comprises 12 residues. CDR3 sequence: CASSLFNQPQHF. The CDR3 bases are TGTGCCAGCAGCCTTTTCAATCAGCCCCAGCATTTT.